This passage covers 16 T cell receptor beta chains from one sample sequenced in a study of cytomegalovirus exposure and HLA in healthy donors. The PCR ran on 60 Vbeta and 13 Jbeta primers. Data came from immunoSEQ multiplex PCR; TCRdb stores just in-frame clones and leaves some out. The profile shows 75,000 to 90,000 clones, 60% to 80% of them singletons. Source material: PBMCs. These receptors were collected from a man in his fifties or sixties in good health and CMV-seronegative.

The chain combines TRBV15 with TRBJ2-5, with TRBD2 as a possible D gene (5 bases). The end of the DNA is better explained by TRBJ2-7, so the J call may be wrong. The CDR3 runs to 14 residues. Germline-derived CDR1 and CDR2 are LNHNV and YYDKDF (reference sequence). DNA for the CDR3: TGTGCCACCAGCATCGAGGTAGGAGGTCACGAGCAGTACTTC. Its protein is CATSIEVGGHEQYF.

The chain has TRBV7-3 and TRBJ2-3; D is uncertain. CDR1 and CDR2 from the germline V gene are SGHTA and FQGTGA. V gave up 5 bases and J gave up 4 bases, with 10 bases separating them. The CDR3 is 13 residues long. CDR3 bases: TGTGCCAGCAGCCATGTGCCGGCAGATACGCAGTATTTT. This encodes CASSHVPADTQYF.

The chain couples TRBV28 to TRBJ2-5; D not certain. The CDR3 extends over 12 amino acids. Trimming stripped 6 bases from V and 5 bases from J, with 10 bases between. CDR1 and CDR2 (germline): MDHEN, SYDVKM. CDR3 sequence reads: CASRATIETQYF. CDR3 in DNA: TGTGCCAGCAGGGCAACCATCGAGACCCAGTACTTC.

The V call is TRBV10-1, the J call TRBJ1-5; 7 bases match TRBD1. CDR1 is WNHNN, CDR2 SYGVQD, per germline (reference sequence). This CDR3 comprises 18 residues. The trim removed 4 bases at V and 1 base at J, leaving 13 bases unmatched. The CDR3: CASSAHRGGRLSNQPQHF. For the CDR3, the DNA is TGCGCCAGCAGTGCTCACAGGGGCGGGCGCCTCAGCAATCAGCCCCAGCATTTT.

The CDR3 sequence: CAWRRGYSTDTQYF. The CDR3 region has the DNA TGTGCCTGGAGAAGAGGGTATAGCACAGATACGCAGTATTTT. The V and J genes are TRBV30 and TRBJ2-3; tentatively, D is TRBD2 (5 bases). The CDR3 totals 14 residues. V dropped 3 bases and J dropped 0 bases, with 10 bases sitting between them. Germline V gene data show CDR1 as GTSNPN and CDR2 as SVGIG (reference sequence).

The gene calls are TRBV5-1 and TRBJ1-1, with D possibly being TRBD1 (5 bases). There are 14 residues in the CDR3. Germline CDR1 SGHRS, CDR2 YFSETQ. Trimming pared 4 bases from V and 3 bases from J, leaving 13 bases between. CDR3 protein: CASSVTGGDTEAFF. CDR3 sequence (DNA): TGCGCCAGCAGCGTAACCGGGGGGGACACTGAAGCTTTCTTT.

This clone was observed a handful of times. The chain couples TRBV2 to TRBJ2-3, with TRBD2 identical over 11 bases. V was pared by 10 bases and J by 2 bases, with 5 bases of the junction left unmatched. Germline values: CDR1 SNHLY, CDR2 FYNNEI. This CDR3 spans 14 amino acids. CDR3 in DNA: TGTGCCAAAGCTAGCGGGGGGCTCACAGATACGCAGTATTTT. Protein product: CAKASGGLTDTQYF.

This clone was detected once. The DNA for the CDR3 is TGTGCCAGCAGTCCCCAGGGTCTAAAGATGTACAATGAGCAGTTCTTC. Protein: CASSPQGLKMYNEQFF. This rearrangement joins TRBV6-6 to TRBJ2-1; the D gene is possibly TRBD1 (5 bases). The CDR3 has 16 residues. The V gene's germline CDR1 is MNHNY and CDR2 SVGAGI (reference sequence). Trimming pared 5 bases from V and 4 bases from J, leaving 18 bases between.

This chain joins TRBV5-1 and TRBJ2-2, with TRBD1 matching over 9 bases. After removal of 3 bases from V and 5 bases from J, the junction contained 2 bases not matched to a gene. The CDR3 has 14 amino acids. CDR1 and CDR2 (germline): SGHRS, YFSETQ. CDR3 sequence: CASSSGQGTGELFF. For the CDR3, the DNA is TGCGCCAGCAGCTCGGGACAGGGTACCGGGGAGCTGTTTTTT.

The genes are TRBV6-8 and TRBJ2-3, with TRBD2 matching over 8 bases. The germline gives CDR1 MNHGY, CDR2 SAAAGT. The CDR3 sequence is 16 residues long. The V and J ends lost 8 bases and 3 bases, in that order; junction bases with no gene match: 13. The CDR3 DNA reads TGTGCCAGCCCCCCCGGGAGCGGGGGAGTAACAGATACGCAGTATTTT. Protein product: CASPPGSGGVTDTQYF.

The V and J genes are TRBV11-2 and TRBJ1-3; D not certain. V lost 4 bases, J lost 3 bases, and 7 bases lay in between. Germline CDR1 reads SGHAT; CDR2 reads FQNNGV. This CDR3 region has 13 residues. For the CDR3, the DNA is TGTGCCAGCAGCTCCAACTTTGGAAACACCATATATTTT. As protein: CASSSNFGNTIYF.

This clone has a single count. The rearrangement uses TRBV5-4 and TRBJ1-2, with 8 bases identical to TRBD1. Germline CDR1 SGHNT, CDR2 YYREEE (reference sequence). The CDR3 has 14 residues. V shed 4 bases and J 1 base; nucleotides not matched to a gene: 3. The CDR3 region is CASSKTGDNYGYTF. The CDR3 DNA follows: TGTGCCAGCAGCAAGACAGGGGATAACTATGGCTACACCTTC.

The J gene is TRBJ1-6, the V gene TRBV27, with 7 nucleotides matching TRBD1. Trimming at V came to 6 bases and at J to 7 bases, leaving 18 bases not matched to a gene. Germline CDR1 MNHEY, CDR2 SMNVEV (reference sequence). This CDR3 is built from 18 residues. CDR3 protein: CASRPRTDRRFSNSPLHF. The CDR3 region has the DNA TGTGCCAGCAGGCCTCGAACGGACAGGAGGTTCAGCAATTCACCCCTCCACTTT.

This rearrangement joins TRBV7-3 to TRBJ1-5, with unresolved D. CDR1 is SGHTA and CDR2 is FQGTGA in the germline V gene. The ends were cut back, 1 base at V and 1 base at J, with 8 bases in the middle. This CDR3 region has 15 residues. The CDR3 DNA follows: TGTGCCAGCAGCTTAATGGGAGAGAGCAATCAGCCCCAGCATTTT. Amino acids: CASSLMGESNQPQHF.

This chain uses TRBV7-6 with TRBJ1-5, with a weak D call TRBD1 (6 bases). Germline values: CDR1 SGHVS, CDR2 FNYEAQ. The CDR3 totals 16 residues. V was shortened by 4 bases and J by 4 bases, with 17 bases between the two germline ends. The CDR3 protein is CASSWGGDTRNQPQHF. The CDR3 DNA follows: TGTGCCAGCAGCTGGGGGGGGGACACTAGAAATCAGCCCCAGCATTTT.

J is TRBJ2-2 and V is TRBV7-2; D is undetermined. There are 13 residues in the CDR3. The germline V gene encodes CDR1 SGHTA and CDR2 FQGNSA. Trimming stripped 5 bases from V and 7 bases from J, with 11 bases between. The chain's CDR3 is CASSTLVGGELFF. CDR3 sequence (DNA): TGTGCCAGCAGCACCCTAGTCGGCGGGGAGCTGTTTTTT.